Listed here are 20 T cell receptor beta chains from one sample, sequenced in a study of beta chain features in type 1 diabetes. Their antigens remain unidentified. Reverse transcription of all isolated RNA meant that expressed TCRB transcripts were sequenced. Sequencing was performed with immunoSEQ multiplex PCR; in TCRdb, only in-frame clones are kept and a portion is missing. The sample has about 640,000 clones, roughly 12% seen once; the top ten hold roughly 0.11%. Study-wide findings and caveats: In every one of the four CD4+ subsets, TCRB CDR3s were moderately but significantly shorter in Type 1 diabetes patients.

The specimen was naive CD4+ T cells from blood. The receptors shown here come from a man aged 25-45 years with type 1 diabetes.

The V call is TRBV9, the J call TRBJ1-1; D not resolved. CDR3 length: 15 residues. CDR1 SGDLS and CDR2 YYNGEE come from the germline V gene. V gave up 0 bases and J gave up 3 bases, with 12 bases separating them. The CDR3 reads CASSVDPRWDTEAFF. DNA of the CDR3: TGTGCCAGCAGCGTAGATCCCAGGTGGGACACTGAAGCTTTCTTT.

This chain joins TRBV6-5 and TRBJ2-3, with 8 nucleotides matching TRBD2. CDR1 is MNHEY, CDR2 SVGAGI, per germline. The CDR3 spans 15 residues. Germline trimming cut 8 bases from V and 1 base from J; bases unmatched to any gene: 8. Written as DNA, the CDR3 is TGTGCCAGCTCCTTCCGGGGGGGCGGCACAGATACGCAGTATTTT. It yields the protein CASSFRGGGTDTQYF.

In this sample, this clone turned up a few times. The gene calls are TRBV12-5 and TRBJ2-4, with 9 bases that match TRBD2. V was pared by 1 base and J by 5 bases, with 3 bases of the junction left unmatched. Germline values: CDR1 LGHNT, CDR2 FRNRAP. The CDR3 loop spans 15 amino acids. CDR3 DNA: TGTGCTAGTGGTTTGGACTTAGCGGGGGAAAACATTCAGTACTTC. Protein: CASGLDLAGENIQYF.

The V and J genes are TRBV2 and TRBJ2-7; D not resolved. The V end lost 3 bases, the J end lost 4 bases, and 10 bases lay between the germline ends. The CDR3 has 13 amino acids. The germline V gene encodes CDR1 SNHLY and CDR2 FYNNEI. The CDR3 loop reads CASSDRSPYEQYF. The CDR3 DNA sequence: TGTGCCAGCAGTGATCGGAGCCCGTACGAGCAGTACTTC. The full variable domain, completed using reference TRBV2 and TRBJ2-7, is EPEVTQTPSHQVTQMGQEVILRCVPISNHLYFYWYRQILGQKVEFLVSFYNNEISEKSEIFDDQFSVERPDGSNFTLKIRSTKLEDSAMYFCASSDRSPYEQYFGPGTRLTVT.

This chain links TRBV14 with TRBJ1-4, with D uncertain. Germline V gene data show CDR1 as SGHDN and CDR2 as FVKESK. This CDR3 spans 16 amino acids. V was cut by 3 bases and J by 7 bases, with 18 bases left in between. In DNA form, the CDR3 reads TGTGCCAGCAGCCACCTAAAATCCGGTAGGAGTGAAAAACTGTTTTTT. Its protein is CASSHLKSGRSEKLFF.

This clone was seen a few times. V usage is TRBV9 and J usage is TRBJ1-3; tentative D call: TRBD1 (6 bases). CDR1 SGDLS and CDR2 YYNGEE come from the germline V gene. This CDR3 contains 17 residues. V was pared by 3 bases and J by 0 bases, with 16 bases between. The CDR3 reads CASSASGHSTSGNTIYF. CDR3 DNA: TGTGCCAGCAGCGCATCGGGACATAGCACCTCTGGAAACACCATATATTTT. Combining the CDR3 with reference TRBV9 and TRBJ1-3 gives the whole variable domain DSGVTQTPKHLITATGQRVTLRCSPRSGDLSVYWYQQSLDQGLQFLIQYYNGEERAKGNILERFSAQQFPDLHSELNLSSLELGDSALYFCASSASGHSTSGNTIYFGEGSWLTVV.

This clone appeared a few times. The rearrangement uses TRBV28 and TRBJ1-6, with TRBD1 matching over 7 bases. Trimming at V came to 7 bases and at J to 8 bases, leaving 8 bases not matched to a gene. The CDR3 length is 14 residues. Germline V gene data show CDR1 as MDHEN and CDR2 as SYDVKM. The CDR3, as DNA: TGTGCCAGCATGCTGATTACAGGGGATTCACCCCTCCACTTT. This gives the protein CASMLITGDSPLHF.

The chain joins TRBV2 to TRBJ2-3; D remains unclear. V was clipped by 7 bases and J by 2 bases, with 10 bases between them. The CDR3 has 13 residues. CDR1 and CDR2 (germline): SNHLY, FYNNEI. DNA for the CDR3: TGTGCCAGCACACCGGATTACACAGATACGCAGTATTTT. Translated, it gives CASTPDYTDTQYF.

This clone was counted only a few times. This chain links TRBV20-1 with TRBJ1-2; D is unresolved. CDR3 length: 11 amino acids. The V end lost 6 bases, the J end lost 7 bases, and 12 bases lay between the germline ends. CDR1 is DFQATT, CDR2 SNEGSKA, per germline (reference sequence). In DNA form, the CDR3 reads TGCAGTGCGGGCCAGAATGGTGGCTACACCTTC. It yields the protein CSAGQNGGYTF.

The CDR3 DNA sequence: TGTGCCAGCAGCTTGATAAGGGGGTTAGGCGGAGAGACCCAGTACTTC. Translation gives CASSLIRGLGGETQYF. The chain combines TRBV5-6 with TRBJ2-5; D might be TRBD1 (6 bases). This CDR3 contains 16 residues. From germline, CDR1 is SGHDT and CDR2 YYEEEE. With 1 base removed from V and 4 bases from J, the gap between germline ends came to 17 bases.

Notes on this clone: Other DNA sequences in this sample translate to the same CDR3. This chain joins TRBV5-1 and TRBJ1-5, with a weak D call TRBD1 (6 bases). There are 14 residues in the CDR3. V gave up 0 bases and J gave up 6 bases, with 10 bases separating them. CDR1 and CDR2 (germline): SGHRS, YFSETQ. The CDR3 DNA follows: TGCGCCAGCAGCTTGGACGGGGGCAGTCAGCCCCAGCATTTT. Residues: CASSLDGGSQPQHF. The whole variable domain, remainder taken from reference TRBV5-1 and TRBJ1-5, is KAGVTQTPRYLIKTRGQQVTLSCSPISGHRSVSWYQQTPGQGLQFLFEYFSETQRNKGNFPGRFSGRQFSNSRSEMNVSTLELGDSALYLCASSLDGGSQPQHFGDGTRLSIL.

With regard to this clone: In the same sample, other DNA sequences code for this CDR3. This chain connects TRBV29-1 to TRBJ1-5; a possible D gene is TRBD1 (5 bases). The CDR3 is 13 amino acids. Deletions cut 4 bases from V and 4 bases from J, with 11 bases between. In germline, CDR1 is SQVTM, CDR2 ANQGSEA. CDR3 DNA: TGCAGCGTTGGGTGGGGGGGAAATCAGCCCCAGCATTTT. This translates into CSVGWGGNQPQHF.

This clone was recorded a few times. The chain is built from TRBV19 and TRBJ1-4, with D possibly TRBD1 on 6 matching bases. The CDR3 totals 14 residues. Germline V lookup: CDR1 LNHDA, CDR2 SQIVND (reference sequence). V was pared by 3 bases and J by 5 bases, with 10 bases between. The CDR3 reads CASSMVDRNEKLFF. The CDR3 bases are TGTGCCAGTAGTATGGTTGACAGGAATGAAAAACTGTTTTTT.

This clone was seen more than once but under ten times. The V and J genes are TRBV19 and TRBJ2-7; 10 bases align to TRBD2. The ends lost 7 bases at V and 2 bases at J; junction bases unmatched: 8. CDR3 length: 15 amino acids. CDR1 LNHDA and CDR2 SQIVND come from the germline V gene (reference sequence). CDR3 sequence: CASTLVAGGAYEQYF. The CDR3 nucleotides are TGTGCCAGTACCTTAGTAGCGGGGGGAGCCTACGAGCAGTACTTC.

This clone appeared a few times. The chain has TRBV28 and TRBJ2-7; perhaps TRBD1 as D (6 bases). Trimming cost V 6 bases and J 0 bases, with 15 bases left between them. Germline V lookup: CDR1 MDHEN, CDR2 SYDVKM. This CDR3 has 15 amino acids. The CDR3: CASSQTGSPSYEQYF. Written as DNA, the CDR3 is TGTGCCAGCAGCCAAACAGGGAGCCCCTCCTACGAGCAGTACTTC.

Turning to this clone: Because the CDR3 is missing its conserved closing phenylalanine or tryptophan, this is likely a read error. J is TRBJ1-1 and V is TRBV5-6; TRBD1 might be the D (6 bases). V was shortened by 5 bases and J by 0 bases, with 11 bases between the two germline ends. This CDR3 contains 14 residues. Germline assignment: CDR1 SGHDT and CDR2 YYEEEE. This chain's CDR3 is CASRETGVNTEAFL. Here the CDR3 DNA reads TGTGCCAGCAGAGAGACAGGAGTGAACACTGAAGCTTTCCTT.

This chain joins TRBV9 and TRBJ2-2, with D possibly matching TRBD1 (6 bases). This CDR3 region has 18 residues. Trimming shortened V by 2 bases and J by 0 bases, and 17 bases separated the two germline ends. The germline gives CDR1 SGDLS, CDR2 YYNGEE. CDR3 DNA sequence: TGTGCCAGCAGCGTTAAGCTGACAGGACCCGCGAACACCGGGGAGCTGTTTTTT. This sequence encodes CASSVKLTGPANTGELFF. Full variable domain (remainder filled in from reference TRBV9 and TRBJ2-2): DSGVTQTPKHLITATGQRVTLRCSPRSGDLSVYWYQQSLDQGLQFLIQYYNGEERAKGNILERFSAQQFPDLHSELNLSSLELGDSALYFCASSVKLTGPANTGELFFGEGSRLTVL.

The chain uses TRBV30 and TRBJ2-2; 7 positions agree with TRBD1. The CDR3 spans 14 residues. V was pared by 4 bases and J by 2 bases, with 4 bases of the junction left unmatched. Germline CDR1 is GTSNPN and CDR2 is SVGIG (reference sequence). This chain's CDR3 is CAWNRDSNTGELFF. The CDR3 DNA is TGTGCCTGGAATCGGGACAGCAACACCGGGGAGCTGTTTTTT.

This clone has only a few counts. V usage is TRBV28 and J usage is TRBJ2-1; the D gene could be TRBD1 or TRBD2 (5 bases each). Per the germline V gene, CDR1 is MDHEN and CDR2 is SYDVKM. The V end lost 4 bases, the J end lost 9 bases, and 10 bases lay between the germline ends. The CDR3 contains 12 residues. The CDR3 reads CASSWNGAEQFF. The CDR3 nucleotides read TGTGCCAGCAGTTGGAACGGGGCTGAGCAGTTCTTC.

This clone has only a few counts. V is TRBV6-4 and J is TRBJ1-1, with no clear D. In germline, CDR1 is MRHNA, CDR2 SNTAGT. The V and J ends lost 5 bases and 1 base respectively, with 14 bases between them. CDR3 length: 15 amino acids. The CDR3 sequence: CASSSGGPGNTEAFF. The CDR3 DNA reads TGTGCCAGCAGTTCCGGAGGACCCGGGAACACTGAAGCTTTCTTT.